A selection of T cell receptor beta chains follows, all from one sample in a study of blood T cell repertoires in COVID-19. Sequenced by immunoSEQ multiplex PCR; TCRdb stores in-frame clones only, minus some. This sample has 120,000 to 150,000 clones; about 87% occur once, and the top ten carry around 38%. Material: peripheral blood. Receptors were obtained from a man aged 50-59 years who had recovered from COVID-19. The CDR3 runs from the conserved cysteine through the conserved F or W. D genes are given only for firm matches. The size of a clone is reported for some rows only, either as once, few or many, or as a class for expanded clones.

d_call: TRBD2
j_call: TRBJ2-1
clone_size: NA
v_call: TRBV2
cdr3_nt: TGTGCCAGCAGTGGGCCCAAGCGGGGGGGAGTTTACAATGAGCAGTTCTTC
cdr3_aa: CASSGPKRGGVYNEQFF

d_call: NA
j_call: TRBJ2-7
clone_size: NA
v_call: TRBV5-1
cdr3_nt: TGCGCCAGCAGCGGAGGGGAGGCTTTCGAGCAGTACTTC
cdr3_aa: CASSGGEAFEQYF

d_call: TRBD1
j_call: TRBJ1-6
clone_size: few
v_call: TRBV5-1
cdr3_nt: TGCGCCAGCAGCTTATCAGGGGGCAGTTCACCCCTCCACTTT
cdr3_aa: CASSLSGGSSPLHF

d_call: TRBD1
j_call: TRBJ2-1
clone_size: NA
v_call: TRBV5-1
cdr3_nt: TGCGCCAGCACAAAAGGGACAGGGGTGAATGAGCAGTTCTTC
cdr3_aa: CASTKGTGVNEQFF

d_call: NA
j_call: TRBJ2-3
clone_size: NA
v_call: TRBV6-2/TRBV6-3
cdr3_nt: TGTGCCAGCAGTTACCCAGGGAATACAGATACGCAGTATTTT
cdr3_aa: CASSYPGNTDTQYF

d_call: NA
j_call: TRBJ1-5
clone_size: NA
v_call: TRBV18
cdr3_nt: TGTGCCAGCTCAGCCGACAGGAATCAGCCCCAGCATTTT
cdr3_aa: CASSADRNQPQHF

d_call: NA
j_call: TRBJ1-5
clone_size: NA
v_call: TRBV7-9
cdr3_nt: TGTGCCAGTAAAAGCTTAGTAAGGGGAAATCAGCCCCAGCATTTT
cdr3_aa: CASKSLVRGNQPQHF

d_call: NA
j_call: TRBJ2-7
clone_size: few
v_call: TRBV9
cdr3_nt: TGTGCCAGCAGCCCCTTTGAGTGGGGACTTGAGGACGAGCAGTACTTC
cdr3_aa: CASSPFEWGLEDEQYF

d_call: NA
j_call: TRBJ2-7
clone_size: NA
v_call: TRBV11-2
cdr3_nt: TGTGCCAGCAGCTTAGACAGCTCCTACGAGCAGTACTTC
cdr3_aa: CASSLDSSYEQYF

d_call: NA
j_call: TRBJ2-6
clone_size: NA
v_call: TRBV5-6
cdr3_nt: TGTGCCAGCAGCTTGCTTGGTAGGAGCTCTGGGGCCAACGTCCTGACTTTC
cdr3_aa: CASSLLGRSSGANVLTF

d_call: TRBD1
j_call: TRBJ1-1
clone_size: NA
v_call: TRBV7-8
cdr3_nt: TGTGCCAGCAGCCACGGGACAGGGGGCGGCACCATGAACACTGAAGCTTTCTTT
cdr3_aa: CASSHGTGGGTMNTEAFF

d_call: TRBD2
j_call: TRBJ2-3
clone_size: NA
v_call: TRBV10-3
cdr3_nt: TGTGCCATCAGAAGCGGGGGAGACGATACGCAGTATTTT
cdr3_aa: CAIRSGGDDTQYF

d_call: NA
j_call: TRBJ2-3
clone_size: NA
v_call: TRBV5-1
cdr3_nt: TGCGCCAGCAGCTTGGCAGCGGAAACAGATACGCAGTATTTT
cdr3_aa: CASSLAAETDTQYF

d_call: TRBD1
j_call: TRBJ2-2
clone_size: NA
v_call: TRBV5-1
cdr3_nt: TGCGCCAGCAGCAAGGACAGGGGACGGGGCACCGGGGAGCTGTTTTTT
cdr3_aa: CASSKDRGRGTGELFF

d_call: NA
j_call: TRBJ1-6
clone_size: few
v_call: TRBV6-1
cdr3_nt: TGTGCCAGCAGTGATGACAGTTGGGTCCAGTATAATTCACCCCTCCACTTT
cdr3_aa: CASSDDSWVQYNSPLHF

d_call: TRBD1
j_call: TRBJ2-7
clone_size: NA
v_call: TRBV5-6
cdr3_nt: TGTGCCAGCAGCTTGCCGACAGGGGGCTCCTACGAGCAGTACTTC
cdr3_aa: CASSLPTGGSYEQYF

d_call: TRBD1
j_call: TRBJ1-1
clone_size: NA
v_call: TRBV19
cdr3_nt: TGTGCCAGTAGTATAGATCTAAGGACAGGGGGCAAAGGCACTGAAGCTTTCTTT
cdr3_aa: CASSIDLRTGGKGTEAFF

d_call: NA
j_call: TRBJ2-7
clone_size: once
v_call: TRBV5-5
cdr3_nt: TGTGCCAGCAGCTTCTCTAGGGGCTCTTTGGACGAGCAGTACTTC
cdr3_aa: CASSFSRGSLDEQYF

d_call: TRBD2
j_call: TRBJ2-2
clone_size: NA
v_call: TRBV5-4
cdr3_nt: TGTGCCAGCAGCTCGGGACTAGCGAAGAACACCGGGGAGCTGTTTTTT
cdr3_aa: CASSSGLAKNTGELFF

d_call: NA
j_call: TRBJ1-1
clone_size: NA
v_call: TRBV11-3
cdr3_nt: TGTGCCAGCAGCTTAGTTTTTACTGAAGGGCGGGGCACTGAAGCTTTCTTT
cdr3_aa: CASSLVFTEGRGTEAFF

d_call: NA
j_call: TRBJ1-2
clone_size: NA
v_call: TRBV5-1
cdr3_nt: TGCGCCAGCAGCTTGGGATCGGGGTTTGATGGCTACACCTTC
cdr3_aa: CASSLGSGFDGYTF

d_call: TRBD1
j_call: TRBJ2-2
clone_size: once
v_call: TRBV6-2/TRBV6-3
cdr3_nt: TGTGCCAGCAGTTATCTCCTCACAGGGGCCGGGGAGCTGTTTTTT
cdr3_aa: CASSYLLTGAGELFF

d_call: TRBD1
j_call: TRBJ1-2
clone_size: NA
v_call: TRBV10-3
cdr3_nt: TGTGCCATCAGCGGACAGGGATCTAGCTATGGCTACACCTTC
cdr3_aa: CAISGQGSSYGYTF

d_call: NA
j_call: TRBJ2-3
clone_size: few
v_call: TRBV9
cdr3_nt: TGTGCCAGCAGCGCCCGCCGGGGGATCACAGATACGCAGTATTTT
cdr3_aa: CASSARRGITDTQYF

d_call: NA
j_call: TRBJ1-1
clone_size: NA
v_call: TRBV11-3
cdr3_nt: TGTGCCAGCAGCTTTTCCGGGGGGGGTATGAACACTGAAGCTTTCTTT
cdr3_aa: CASSFSGGGMNTEAFF

d_call: TRBD1
j_call: TRBJ2-7
clone_size: NA
v_call: TRBV6-2/TRBV6-3
cdr3_nt: TGTGCCAGCAGTCCGGGACAGACGTACGAGCAGTACTTC
cdr3_aa: CASSPGQTYEQYF

d_call: TRBD1
j_call: TRBJ2-2
clone_size: NA
v_call: TRBV9
cdr3_nt: TGTGCCAGCAGCCCGAGGACAGGGGGGAACGTCGGGGAGCTGTTTTTT
cdr3_aa: CASSPRTGGNVGELFF

d_call: NA
j_call: TRBJ2-7
clone_size: few
v_call: TRBV5-6
cdr3_nt: TGTGCCAGCAGCTTCACACAGGGCCTCGAGCAGTACTTC
cdr3_aa: CASSFTQGLEQYF

d_call: NA
j_call: TRBJ2-6
clone_size: NA
v_call: TRBV3-1/TRBV3-2
cdr3_nt: TGTGCCAGCAGCCCGGGTCTCTCTGGGGCCAACGTCCTGACTTTC
cdr3_aa: CASSPGLSGANVLTF

d_call: NA
j_call: TRBJ1-2
clone_size: NA
v_call: TRBV6-5
cdr3_nt: TGTGCCAGCAGTTACGGGACAAGGGATTATGGCTACACCTTC
cdr3_aa: CASSYGTRDYGYTF

d_call: NA
j_call: TRBJ2-2
clone_size: NA
v_call: TRBV10-2
cdr3_nt: TGCGCCAGCAGGGGCCAACGGAACACCGGGGAGCTGTTTTTT
cdr3_aa: CASRGQRNTGELFF

d_call: TRBD1
j_call: TRBJ1-2
clone_size: NA
v_call: TRBV9
cdr3_nt: TGTGCCAGCAGCCCAACGGACAGGGCAGACTATGGCTACACCTTC
cdr3_aa: CASSPTDRADYGYTF

d_call: NA
j_call: TRBJ1-3
clone_size: NA
v_call: TRBV6-5
cdr3_nt: TGTGCCAGCAGTTTGACAGCAAATCCTGGAAACACCATATATTTT
cdr3_aa: CASSLTANPGNTIYF

d_call: TRBD2
j_call: TRBJ2-7
clone_size: once
v_call: TRBV4-3
cdr3_nt: TGCGCCAGCAGCCAAGACGCCGGGACTAGCGAGCTATCCTACGAGCAGTACTTC
cdr3_aa: CASSQDAGTSELSYEQYF

d_call: TRBD1
j_call: TRBJ2-7
clone_size: NA
v_call: TRBV4-2
cdr3_nt: TGTGCCAGCAGCCAGCATGAAACCCGGACAGGTTCTTCCTACGAGCAGTACTTC
cdr3_aa: CASSQHETRTGSSYEQYF

d_call: TRBD1
j_call: TRBJ2-7
clone_size: NA
v_call: TRBV6-6
cdr3_nt: TGTGCCAGCAGTTACAGGGACAGGGGTTTCGAGCAGTACTTC
cdr3_aa: CASSYRDRGFEQYF

d_call: TRBD1
j_call: TRBJ1-1
clone_size: NA
v_call: TRBV5-6
cdr3_nt: TGTGCCAGCAGCTCCAGGGGGGAAGCTTTCTTT
cdr3_aa: CASSSRGEAFF

d_call: NA
j_call: TRBJ2-7
clone_size: NA
v_call: TRBV6-5
cdr3_nt: TGTGCCAGCAGATTGACAGAGTTGGCGTACGAGCAGTACTTC
cdr3_aa: CASRLTELAYEQYF

d_call: NA
j_call: TRBJ2-5
clone_size: NA
v_call: TRBV9
cdr3_nt: TGTGCCAGCAGCGTAGATGGGACACTTCAAGAGACCCAGTACTTC
cdr3_aa: CASSVDGTLQETQYF

d_call: NA
j_call: TRBJ2-3
clone_size: NA
v_call: TRBV29-1
cdr3_nt: TGCAGCGTCCCCAACAGGGCTAGCACAGATACGCAGTATTTT
cdr3_aa: CSVPNRASTDTQYF

d_call: NA
j_call: TRBJ2-3
clone_size: once
v_call: TRBV6-6
cdr3_nt: TGTGCCAGCAGCAGAACAGGGACCAAAGATACGCAGTATTTT
cdr3_aa: CASSRTGTKDTQYF

d_call: NA
j_call: TRBJ2-5
clone_size: few
v_call: TRBV5-4
cdr3_nt: TGTGCCAGCAGCTTTCAGAAAGAGACCCAGTACTTC
cdr3_aa: CASSFQKETQYF

d_call: NA
j_call: TRBJ2-7
clone_size: NA
v_call: TRBV7-9
cdr3_nt: TGTGCCAGCACCTCCTCACAGACCCTCGGCGAGCAGTACTTC
cdr3_aa: CASTSSQTLGEQYF

d_call: NA
j_call: TRBJ2-7
clone_size: NA
v_call: TRBV5-4
cdr3_nt: TGTGCCAGCAGCTCTAGCGCCCTCTACGAGCAGTACTTC
cdr3_aa: CASSSSALYEQYF

d_call: NA
j_call: TRBJ1-5
clone_size: NA
v_call: TRBV19
cdr3_nt: TGTGCCAGTAGTATAGACGGGGGGGGAGCTAGCAATCAGCCCCAGCATTTT
cdr3_aa: CASSIDGGGASNQPQHF

d_call: NA
j_call: TRBJ1-4
clone_size: NA
v_call: TRBV4-2
cdr3_nt: TGTGCCAGCAGCCAAGAGAGGCTTAATGAAAAACTGTTTTTT
cdr3_aa: CASSQERLNEKLFF

d_call: NA
j_call: TRBJ2-7
clone_size: NA
v_call: TRBV29-1
cdr3_nt: TGCAGCGTTGAAGTCGGGTCGGGCTACGAGCAGTACTTC
cdr3_aa: CSVEVGSGYEQYF

d_call: NA
j_call: TRBJ2-1
clone_size: NA
v_call: TRBV19
cdr3_nt: TGTGCCAGTAGCCACCGAGGCTCGGGAGACAATGAGCAGTTCTTC
cdr3_aa: CASSHRGSGDNEQFF